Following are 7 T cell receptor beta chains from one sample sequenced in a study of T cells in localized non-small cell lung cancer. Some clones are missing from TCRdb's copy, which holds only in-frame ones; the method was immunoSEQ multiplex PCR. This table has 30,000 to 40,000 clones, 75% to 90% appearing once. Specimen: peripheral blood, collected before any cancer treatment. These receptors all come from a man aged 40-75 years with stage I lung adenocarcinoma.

For the CDR3, the DNA is TGTGCCTGTTCCGAGTTTGGCACTGAAGCTTTCTTT. Protein product: CACSEFGTEAFF. V is TRBV30 and J is TRBJ1-1; D unresolved. This CDR3 spans 12 amino acids. V was clipped by 6 bases and J by 4 bases, with 12 bases between them. CDR1 is GTSNPN, CDR2 SVGIG, per germline (reference sequence). Full variable domain (missing parts from reference TRBV30 and TRBJ1-1): SQTIHQWPATLVQPVGSPLSLECTVEGTSNPNLYWYRQAAGRGLQLLFYSVGIGQISSEVPQNLSASRPQDRQFILSSKKLLLSDSGFYLCACSEFGTEAFFGQGTRLTVV.

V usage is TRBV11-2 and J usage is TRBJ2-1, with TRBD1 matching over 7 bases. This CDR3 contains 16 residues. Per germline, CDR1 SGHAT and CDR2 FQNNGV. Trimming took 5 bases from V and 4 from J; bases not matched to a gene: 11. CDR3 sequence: CASSTRGQTLYNEQFF. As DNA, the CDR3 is TGTGCCAGCAGCACCCGGGGACAGACCTTGTACAATGAGCAGTTCTTC.

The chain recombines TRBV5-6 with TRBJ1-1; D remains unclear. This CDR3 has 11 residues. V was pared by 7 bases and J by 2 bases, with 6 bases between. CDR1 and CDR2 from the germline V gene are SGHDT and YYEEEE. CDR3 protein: CASRANTEAFF. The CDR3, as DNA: TGTGCCAGCCGGGCCAACACTGAAGCTTTCTTT.

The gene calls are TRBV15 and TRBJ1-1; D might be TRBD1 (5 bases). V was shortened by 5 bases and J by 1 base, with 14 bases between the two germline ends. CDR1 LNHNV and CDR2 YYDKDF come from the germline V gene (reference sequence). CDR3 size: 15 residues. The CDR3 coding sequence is TGTGCCACCAGCCCCGTTGAGGGGAAGAACACTGAAGCTTTCTTT. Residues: CATSPVEGKNTEAFF. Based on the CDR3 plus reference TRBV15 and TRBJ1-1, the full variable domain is DAMVIQNPRYQVTQFGKPVTLSCSQTLNHNVMYWYQQKSSQAPKLLFHYYDKDFNNEADTPDNFQSRRPNTSFCFLDIRSPGLGDTAMYLCATSPVEGKNTEAFFGQGTRLTVV.

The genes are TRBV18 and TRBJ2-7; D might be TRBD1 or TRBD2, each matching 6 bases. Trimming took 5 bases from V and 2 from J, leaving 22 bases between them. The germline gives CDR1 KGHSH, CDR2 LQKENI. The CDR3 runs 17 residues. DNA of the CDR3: TGTGCCAGCTCAGCAGGCCGGGGGCAGGGACCAACCTACGAGCAGTACTTC. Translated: CASSAGRGQGPTYEQYF.

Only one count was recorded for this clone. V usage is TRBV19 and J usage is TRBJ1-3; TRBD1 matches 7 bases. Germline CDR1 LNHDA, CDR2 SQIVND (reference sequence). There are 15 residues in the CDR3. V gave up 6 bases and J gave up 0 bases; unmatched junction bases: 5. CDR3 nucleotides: TGTGCCAGTAGCCCGACAGGGAACTCTGGAAACACCATATATTTT. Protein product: CASSPTGNSGNTIYF.

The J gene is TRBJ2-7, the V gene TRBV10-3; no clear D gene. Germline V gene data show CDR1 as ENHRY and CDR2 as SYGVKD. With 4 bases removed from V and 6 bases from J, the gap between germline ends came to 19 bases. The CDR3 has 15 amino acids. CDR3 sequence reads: CAISANSGIHIEQYF. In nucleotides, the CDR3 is TGTGCCATCAGTGCAAATTCGGGCATCCATATCGAGCAGTACTTC.